What follows is one T cell receptor (beta chain) and its context. Its antigen is still unknown. This entry comes from a study of Tregs in tolerant kidney transplant recipients. Whole-study findings and limits: Biological reproducibility was not directly addressed in this study.

The V gene's germline CDR1 is SGHRS and CDR2 YFSETQ. V lost 4 bases, J lost 6 bases, and 6 bases stayed unmatched. This CDR3 has 14 residues. Libraries were prepared by immunoSEQ multiplex PCR; TCRdb keeps only in-frame clonotypes and omits some of them. The sample lists about 4,800 clones; 40% were seen once. This clonotype was obtained from a human donor in good health. V usage is TRBV5-1 and J usage is TRBJ2-5, with TRBD2 identical over 10 bases. The specimen was CD8+ T cells from blood cultured with allogeneic cells. The CDR3 reads CASSPGLAVQTQYF. For the CDR3, the DNA is TGCGCCAGCAGCCCAGGACTAGCGGTGCAGACCCAGTACTTC. The full variable domain, completed using reference TRBV5-1 and TRBJ2-5, is KAGVTQTPRYLIKTRGQQVTLSCSPISGHRSVSWYQQTPGQGLQFLFEYFSETQRNKGNFPGRFSGRQFSNSRSEMNVSTLELGDSALYLCASSPGLAVQTQYFGPGTRLLVL.